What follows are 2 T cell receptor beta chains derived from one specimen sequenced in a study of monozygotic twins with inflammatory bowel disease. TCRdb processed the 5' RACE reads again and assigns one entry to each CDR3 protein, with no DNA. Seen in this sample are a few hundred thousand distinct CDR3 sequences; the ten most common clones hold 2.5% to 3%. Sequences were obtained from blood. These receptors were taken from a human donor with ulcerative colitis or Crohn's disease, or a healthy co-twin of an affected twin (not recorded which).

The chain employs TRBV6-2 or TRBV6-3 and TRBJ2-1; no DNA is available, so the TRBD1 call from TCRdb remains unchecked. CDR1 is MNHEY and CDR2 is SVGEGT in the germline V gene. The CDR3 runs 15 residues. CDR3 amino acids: CASSPGHLTYNEQFF.

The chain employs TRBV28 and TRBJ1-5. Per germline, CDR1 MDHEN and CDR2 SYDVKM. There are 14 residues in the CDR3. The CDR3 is CASSGGVLSQPQHF. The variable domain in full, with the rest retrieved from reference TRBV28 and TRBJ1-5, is DVKVTQSSRYLVKRTGEKVFLECVQDMDHENMFWYRQDPGLGLRLIYFSYDVKMKEKGDIPEGYSVSREKKERFSLILESASTNQTSMYLCASSGGVLSQPQHFGDGTRLSIL.